This TCR beta chain was identified during a study of T cell responses to AZD1222 COVID-19 vaccine. Here immunoSEQ multiplex PCR was the method, and the copy in TCRdb shows in-frame clones only, minus some. The sample has 85,000 to 90,000 clones, around 90% seen once. The V end lost 9 bases, the J end lost 8 bases, and 11 bases lay between the germline ends. This CDR3 comprises 12 residues. Germline V gene data show CDR1 as MDHEN and CDR2 as SYDVKM. As concerns this clone: What it recognizes is unknown.

General study points: Nearly half of unique spike-specific TCRs reportedly avoided B.1.351 and B.1.1.7 mutated regions.

The sample was peripheral blood, taken on day 0 of AZD1222 vaccination. The gene calls are TRBV28 and TRBJ1-6; no clear D gene. This receptor was taken from an adult in good health. This CDR3 reads CASENGDSPLHF. Written as DNA, the CDR3 is TGTGCCAGTGAGAATGGGGATTCACCCCTCCACTTT.